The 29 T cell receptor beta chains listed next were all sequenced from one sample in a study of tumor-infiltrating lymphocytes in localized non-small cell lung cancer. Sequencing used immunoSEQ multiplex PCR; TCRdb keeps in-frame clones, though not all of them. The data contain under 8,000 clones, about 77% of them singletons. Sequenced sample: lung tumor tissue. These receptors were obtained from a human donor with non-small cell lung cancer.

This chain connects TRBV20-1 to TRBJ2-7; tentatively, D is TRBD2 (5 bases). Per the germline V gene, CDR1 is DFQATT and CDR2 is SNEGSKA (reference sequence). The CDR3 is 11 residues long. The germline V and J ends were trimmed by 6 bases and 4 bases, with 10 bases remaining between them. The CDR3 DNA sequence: TGCAGTGCCAAGTCGGGGTACGAGCAGTACTTC. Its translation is CSAKSGYEQYF.

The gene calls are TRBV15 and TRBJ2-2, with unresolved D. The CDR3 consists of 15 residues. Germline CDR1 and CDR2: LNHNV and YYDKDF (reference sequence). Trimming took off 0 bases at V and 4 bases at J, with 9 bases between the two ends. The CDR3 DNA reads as TGTGCCACCAGCAGAGATCGGACGGGCACCGGGGAGCTGTTTTTT. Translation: CATSRDRTGTGELFF. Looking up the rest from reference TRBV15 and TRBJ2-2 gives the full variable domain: DAMVIQNPRYQVTQFGKPVTLSCSQTLNHNVMYWYQQKSSQAPKLLFHYYDKDFNNEADTPDNFQSRRPNTSFCFLDIRSPGLGDTAMYLCATSRDRTGTGELFFGEGSRLTVL.

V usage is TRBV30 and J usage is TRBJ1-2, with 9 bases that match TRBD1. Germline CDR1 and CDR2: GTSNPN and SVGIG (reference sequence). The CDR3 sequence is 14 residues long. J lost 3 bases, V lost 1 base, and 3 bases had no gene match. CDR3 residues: CAWSGTGVYYGYTF. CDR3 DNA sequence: TGTGCCTGGAGTGGGACAGGGGTTTACTATGGCTACACCTTC. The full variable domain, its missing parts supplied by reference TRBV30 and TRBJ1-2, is SQTIHQWPATLVQPVGSPLSLECTVEGTSNPNLYWYRQAAGRGLQLLFYSVGIGQISSEVPQNLSASRPQDRQFILSSKKLLLSDSGFYLCAWSGTGVYYGYTFGSGTRLTVV.

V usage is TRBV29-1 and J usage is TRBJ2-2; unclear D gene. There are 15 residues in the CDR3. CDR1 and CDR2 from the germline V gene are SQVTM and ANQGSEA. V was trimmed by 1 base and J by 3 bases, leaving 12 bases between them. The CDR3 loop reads CSVEGSFRDTGELFF. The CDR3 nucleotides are TGCAGCGTTGAAGGAAGTTTTCGGGACACCGGGGAGCTGTTTTTT.

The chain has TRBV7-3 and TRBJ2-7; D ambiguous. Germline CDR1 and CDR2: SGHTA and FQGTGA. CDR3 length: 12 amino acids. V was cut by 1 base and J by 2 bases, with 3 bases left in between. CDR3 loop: CASSLNPYEQYF. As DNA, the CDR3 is TGTGCCAGCAGCTTAAATCCCTACGAGCAGTACTTC.

The CDR3 protein is CASSLGGDYYGYTF. CDR3 DNA sequence: TGTGCCAGCAGCTTAGGGGGCGACTACTATGGCTACACCTTC. This chain links TRBV11-2 with TRBJ1-2; maybe TRBD1 (5 bases). CDR3 length: 14 amino acids. V gave up 1 base and J gave up 3 bases, with 9 bases separating them. Germline-derived CDR1 and CDR2 are SGHAT and FQNNGV.

The CDR3 coding sequence is TGTGCCAGCTCACGGGACGCTAACACTGAAGCTTTCTTT. Amino acid sequence: CASSRDANTEAFF. The V call is TRBV18, the J call TRBJ1-1; D may be TRBD1 (5 bases). The CDR3 contains 13 residues. V lost 4 bases and J lost 2, with 8 bases in between. Germline lookup yields CDR1 KGHSH and CDR2 LQKENI.

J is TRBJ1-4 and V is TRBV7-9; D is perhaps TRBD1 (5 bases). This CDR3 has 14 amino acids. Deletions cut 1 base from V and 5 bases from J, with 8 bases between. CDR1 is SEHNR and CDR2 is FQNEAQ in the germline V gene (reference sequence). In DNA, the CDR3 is TGTGCCAGCAGCTTAGAGACAGTCAATGAAAAACTGTTTTTT. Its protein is CASSLETVNEKLFF.

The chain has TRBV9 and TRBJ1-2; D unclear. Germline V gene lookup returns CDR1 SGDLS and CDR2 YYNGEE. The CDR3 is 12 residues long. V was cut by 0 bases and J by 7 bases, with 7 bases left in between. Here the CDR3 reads CASSVAGSGYTF. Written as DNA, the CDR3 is TGTGCCAGCAGCGTAGCGGGTAGTGGCTACACCTTC.

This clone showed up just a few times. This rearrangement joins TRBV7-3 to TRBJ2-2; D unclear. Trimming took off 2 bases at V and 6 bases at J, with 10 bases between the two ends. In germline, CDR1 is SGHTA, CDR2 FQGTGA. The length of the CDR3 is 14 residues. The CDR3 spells CASSLAIGPGELFF. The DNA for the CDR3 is TGTGCCAGCAGCTTAGCGATAGGACCCGGGGAGCTGTTTTTT.

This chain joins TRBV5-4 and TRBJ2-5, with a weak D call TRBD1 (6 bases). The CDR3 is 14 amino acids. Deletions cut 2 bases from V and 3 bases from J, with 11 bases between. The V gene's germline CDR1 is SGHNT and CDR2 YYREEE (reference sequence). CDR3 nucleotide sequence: TGTGCCAGCAGCTTTGGCAGGGGAGAAGAGACCCAGTACTTC. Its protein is CASSFGRGEETQYF.

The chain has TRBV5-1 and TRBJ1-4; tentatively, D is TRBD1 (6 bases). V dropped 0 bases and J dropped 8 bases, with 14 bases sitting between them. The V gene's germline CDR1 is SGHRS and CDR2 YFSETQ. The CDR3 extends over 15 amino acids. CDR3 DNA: TGCGCCAGCAGCTTGGGAGGGGGTGCAGACGAAAAACTGTTTTTT. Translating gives CASSLGGGADEKLFF.

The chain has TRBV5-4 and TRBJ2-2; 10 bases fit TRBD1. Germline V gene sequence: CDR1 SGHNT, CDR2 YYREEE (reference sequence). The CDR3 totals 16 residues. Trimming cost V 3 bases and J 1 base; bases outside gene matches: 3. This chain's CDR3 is CASSYDRGLNTGELFF. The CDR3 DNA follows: TGTGCCAGCAGCTATGACAGGGGGCTGAACACCGGGGAGCTGTTTTTT.

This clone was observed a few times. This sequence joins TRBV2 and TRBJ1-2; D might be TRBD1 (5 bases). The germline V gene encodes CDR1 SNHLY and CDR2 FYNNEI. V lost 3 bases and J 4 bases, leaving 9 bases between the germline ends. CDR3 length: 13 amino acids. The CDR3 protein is CASSEQGSYGYTF. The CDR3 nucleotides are TGTGCCAGCAGTGAGCAGGGAAGCTATGGCTACACCTTC.

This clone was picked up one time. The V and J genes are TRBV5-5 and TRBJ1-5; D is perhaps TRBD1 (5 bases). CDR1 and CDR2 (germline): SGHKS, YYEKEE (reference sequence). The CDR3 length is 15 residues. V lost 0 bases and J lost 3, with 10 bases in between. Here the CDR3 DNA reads TGTGCCAGCAGCTTGGATGGGGCTGTCAATCAGCCCCAGCATTTT. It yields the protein CASSLDGAVNQPQHF.

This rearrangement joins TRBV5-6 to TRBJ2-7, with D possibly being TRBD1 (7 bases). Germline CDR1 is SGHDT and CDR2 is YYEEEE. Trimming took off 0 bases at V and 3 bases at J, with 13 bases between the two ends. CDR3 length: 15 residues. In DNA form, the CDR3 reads TGTGCCAGCAGCTTGGAGGAGGGGGCGGGCTACGAGCAGTACTTC. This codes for CASSLEEGAGYEQYF. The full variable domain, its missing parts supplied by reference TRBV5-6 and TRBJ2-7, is DAGVTQSPTHLIKTRGQQVTLRCSPKSGHDTVSWYQQALGQGPQFIFQYYEEEERQRGNFPDRFSGHQFPNYSSELNVNALLLGDSALYLCASSLEEGAGYEQYFGPGTRLTVT.

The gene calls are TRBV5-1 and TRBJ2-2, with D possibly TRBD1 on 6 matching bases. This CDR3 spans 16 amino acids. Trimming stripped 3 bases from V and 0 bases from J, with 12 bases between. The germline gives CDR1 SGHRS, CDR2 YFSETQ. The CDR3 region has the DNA TGCGCCAGCAGCTCCTCCGGGACAACGAACACCGGGGAGCTGTTTTTT. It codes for CASSSSGTTNTGELFF.

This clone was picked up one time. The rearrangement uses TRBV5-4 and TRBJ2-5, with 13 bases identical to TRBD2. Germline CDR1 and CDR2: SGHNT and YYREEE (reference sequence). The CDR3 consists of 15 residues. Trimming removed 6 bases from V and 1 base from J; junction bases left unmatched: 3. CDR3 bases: TGTGCCAGCACCTGGACTAGCGGGAGCCAAGAGACCCAGTACTTC. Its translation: CASTWTSGSQETQYF.

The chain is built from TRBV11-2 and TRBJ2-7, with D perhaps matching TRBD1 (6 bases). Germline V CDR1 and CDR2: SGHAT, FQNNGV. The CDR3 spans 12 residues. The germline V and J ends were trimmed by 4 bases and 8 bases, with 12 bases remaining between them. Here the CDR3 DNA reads TGTGCCAGCAGCTCAACAACAGGGAAGCAGTACTTC. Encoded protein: CASSSTTGKQYF.

The CDR3 spells CASSLVRDREAFF. CDR3 in DNA: TGCGCCAGCAGCTTGGTCCGGGACAGAGAAGCTTTCTTT. The V and J genes are TRBV5-1 and TRBJ1-1; 7 bases are a match to TRBD1. Germline-derived CDR1 and CDR2 are SGHRS and YFSETQ. Trimming took 0 bases from V and 8 from J; bases not matched to a gene: 4. The CDR3 loop spans 13 amino acids.

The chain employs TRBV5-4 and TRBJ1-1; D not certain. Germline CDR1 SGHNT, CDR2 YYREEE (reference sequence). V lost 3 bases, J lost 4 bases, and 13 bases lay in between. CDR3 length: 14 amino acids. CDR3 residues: CASSSPRGFTEAFF. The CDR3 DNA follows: TGTGCCAGCAGCTCCCCCCGCGGATTCACTGAAGCTTTCTTT. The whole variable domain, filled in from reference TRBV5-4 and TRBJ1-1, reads ETGVTQSPTHLIKTRGQQVTLRCSSQSGHNTVSWYQQALGQGPQFIFQYYREEENGRGNFPPRFSGLQFPNYSSELNVNALELDDSALYLCASSSPRGFTEAFFGQGTRLTVV.

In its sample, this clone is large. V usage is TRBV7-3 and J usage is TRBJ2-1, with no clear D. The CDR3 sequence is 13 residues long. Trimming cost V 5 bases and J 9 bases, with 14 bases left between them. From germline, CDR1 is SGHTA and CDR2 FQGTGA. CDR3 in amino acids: CASSPDGVPEQFF. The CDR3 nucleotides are TGTGCCAGCAGCCCGGACGGTGTACCTGAGCAGTTCTTC.

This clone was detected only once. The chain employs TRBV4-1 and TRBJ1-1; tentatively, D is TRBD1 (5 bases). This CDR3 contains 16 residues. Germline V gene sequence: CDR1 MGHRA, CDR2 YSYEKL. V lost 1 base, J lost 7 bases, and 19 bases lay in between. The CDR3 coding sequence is TGCGCCAGCAGCCAAGCCCCTAGGTCCGGGACGAATGAAGCTTTCTTT. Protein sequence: CASSQAPRSGTNEAFF.

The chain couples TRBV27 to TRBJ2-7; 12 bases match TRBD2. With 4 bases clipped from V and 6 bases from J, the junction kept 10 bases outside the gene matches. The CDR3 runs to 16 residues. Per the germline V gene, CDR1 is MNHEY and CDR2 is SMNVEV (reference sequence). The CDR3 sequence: CASSWTSGDASTEQYF. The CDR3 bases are TGTGCCAGCAGTTGGACTAGCGGGGATGCCTCGACCGAGCAGTACTTC.

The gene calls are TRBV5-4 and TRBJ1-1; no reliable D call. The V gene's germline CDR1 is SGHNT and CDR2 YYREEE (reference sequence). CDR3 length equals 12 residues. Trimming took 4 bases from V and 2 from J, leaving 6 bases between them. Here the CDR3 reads CASSIVNTEAFF. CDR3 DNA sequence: TGTGCCAGCAGCATTGTAAACACTGAAGCTTTCTTT.

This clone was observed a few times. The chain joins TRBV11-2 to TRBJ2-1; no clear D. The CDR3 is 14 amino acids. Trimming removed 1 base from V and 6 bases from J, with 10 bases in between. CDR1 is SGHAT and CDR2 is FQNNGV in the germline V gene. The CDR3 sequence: CASSLGPHPNEQFF. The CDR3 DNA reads TGTGCCAGCAGCTTAGGCCCCCATCCCAATGAGCAGTTCTTC.

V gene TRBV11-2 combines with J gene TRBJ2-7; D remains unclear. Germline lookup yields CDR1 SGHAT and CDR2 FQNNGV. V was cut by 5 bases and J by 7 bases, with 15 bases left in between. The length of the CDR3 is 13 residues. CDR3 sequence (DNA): TGTGCCAGCAGCCGCCTACAGACCCCGGAGCAGTACTTC. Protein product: CASSRLQTPEQYF.

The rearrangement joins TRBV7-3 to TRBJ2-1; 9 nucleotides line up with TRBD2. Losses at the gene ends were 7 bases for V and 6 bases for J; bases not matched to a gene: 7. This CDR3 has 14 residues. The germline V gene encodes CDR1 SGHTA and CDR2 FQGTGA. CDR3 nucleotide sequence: TGTGCCAGCAAGAAGGGTAGCGGGAGCAATGAGCAGTTCTTC. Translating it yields CASKKGSGSNEQFF. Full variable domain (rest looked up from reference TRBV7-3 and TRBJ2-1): GAGVSQTPSNKVTEKGKYVELRCDPISGHTALYWYRQSLGQGPEFLIYFQGTGAADDSGLPNDRFFAVRPEGSVSTLKIQRTERGDSAVYLCASKKGSGSNEQFFGPGTRLTVL.

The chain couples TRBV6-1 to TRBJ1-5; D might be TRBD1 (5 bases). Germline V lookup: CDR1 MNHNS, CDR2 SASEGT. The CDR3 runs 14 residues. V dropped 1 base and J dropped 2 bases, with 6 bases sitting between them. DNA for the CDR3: TGTGCCAGCAGTGAAGGAGGGGGCAATCAGCCCCAGCATTTT. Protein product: CASSEGGGNQPQHF.